What follows are 26 T cell receptor beta chains derived from one specimen sequenced in a study of tissue T cells after allogeneic stem cell transplantation. Assay: immunoSEQ multiplex PCR; the TCRdb copy retains only in-frame clones and omits some. This table holds about 48,000 clones, about three quarters found once. Sequences were obtained from sorted cells pooled from one or two spleens. The receptors originated from a pool of C57BL/6 mice in good health.

This clone was seen more than once but under ten times. Germline and genes: mouse. The read falls 1 residue short of the CDR3 end, and the missing part is taken from the germline J gene. The rearrangement links TRBV3 to TRBJ2-7; D is possibly TRBD1 (8 bases). This CDR3 spans 11 amino acids. Germline CDR1 is SNHLY and CDR2 is FYNGKV (reference sequence). The V end was cut by 7 bases, the J end by 7 bases, with 11 bases between. CDR3 loop: CASTQGGEQYF. CDR3 DNA (partial): TGTGCCAGCACACAGGGGGGGGAACAGTAC.

In the case of this clone: Gene names and germline refer to mouse. The CDR3 end falls 1 residue outside the read, so it is completed with the germline J gene. This sequence joins TRBV20 and TRBJ1-2, with no clear D. Per the germline V gene, CDR1 is GFQATS and CDR2 is STVNSAI. The CDR3 totals 11 residues. Trimming removed 4 bases from V and 1 base from J, with 4 bases in between. The CDR3 loop reads CGAMQNSDYTF. The sequenced part of the CDR3 DNA is TGTGGTGCTATGCAAAACTCCGACTACACC.

Comment on this clone: Gene names are mouse gene names. The read comes to an end 1 residue before the CDR3 does, leaving the germline J gene to fill in the end. V and J are TRBV31 and TRBJ1-4; tentative D call: TRBD1 (5 bases). CDR1 and CDR2 (germline): GKSSPN, SITVG. This CDR3 is 14 amino acids long. Trimming took off 0 bases at V and 3 bases at J, with 8 bases between the two ends. This CDR3 is CAWSLEGTNERLFF. CDR3 DNA (partial): TGTGCCTGGAGTCTAGAGGGGACCAACGAAAGATTATTT.

As for this clone: Gene names are the mouse ones. The CDR3 end lies 1 residue beyond the end of the read and is filled in from the germline J gene. The rearrangement links TRBV23 to TRBJ2-1; the D call of TRBD1 is as the table states it, not checked on the DNA. Per germline, CDR1 KGHTA and CDR2 FQNQQP. There are 14 residues in the CDR3. CDR3 bases read: TGCTCCAGCAGTCAATCCCGCCAGGGAGAGAAGCAGTTC. Translating it yields CSSSQSRQGEKQF. The CDR3, in full, reads CSSSQSRQGEKQFF.

Regarding this clone: Gene names are mouse gene names. The read comes to an end 1 residue before the CDR3 does, leaving the germline J gene to fill in the end. The V call is TRBV4, the J call TRBJ2-7; TRBD2 matches at 9 bases. Trimming removed 5 bases from V and 2 bases from J; junction bases left unmatched: 1. Germline V gene sequence: CDR1 LGHDT, CDR2 YNNKQL (reference sequence). CDR3 length: 13 residues. CDR3 region: CASSRLGAYEQYF. The covered CDR3 bases are TGTGCCAGCAGCCGACTGGGGGCCTATGAACAGTAC.

Concerning this clone: Genes here carry mouse names. The read terminates 1 residue ahead of where the CDR3 ends, so the germline J gene completes it. This chain connects TRBV29 to TRBJ2-7; 8 nucleotides match TRBD2. Trimming cost V 6 bases and J 4 bases; bases outside gene matches: 2. This CDR3 is built from 12 residues. Germline-derived CDR1 and CDR2 are MSHET and SYDVDS. The part of the CDR3 DNA that was read is TGTGCTAGCAGACTGGGGGAGTATGAACAGTAC. As protein: CASRLGEYEQY. In full, the CDR3 reads CASRLGEYEQYF.

Note on this clone: Mouse gene names apply. The DNA ends 1 residue before the CDR3 does, and the rest of the CDR3 is filled in from the germline J gene. This sequence joins TRBV5 and TRBJ2-7; possible D gene TRBD2, 7 bases. Germline V gene data show CDR1 as LGHNA and CDR2 as YNLKQL (reference sequence). There are 14 residues in the CDR3. The V end was cut by 0 bases, the J end by 6 bases, with 12 bases between. CDR3 DNA (partial): TGTGCCAGCAGCCAAGATGGGGGGCCGGGTGAACAGTAC. Translation gives CASSQDGGPGEQY. The full CDR3 is CASSQDGGPGEQYF.

As regards this clone: Gene names denote mouse genes. The observed sequence ends 1 residue before the CDR3 terminus, with the missing tail filled in from the germline J gene. The chain recombines TRBV20 with TRBJ2-5, with a tentative D call TRBD1 (6 bases). V was trimmed by 6 bases and J by 3 bases, leaving 13 bases between them. CDR1 and CDR2 from the germline V gene are GFQATS and STVNSAI. The CDR3 has 13 residues. CDR3 DNA (partial): TGTGGTGCCCACAGGGTAGGGCAAGACACCCAGTAC. It codes for CGAHRVGQDTQY. The full-length CDR3 reads as CGAHRVGQDTQYF.

Turning to this clone: Mouse gene names apply. The CDR3 end is not reached by the read, which stops 1 residue before it; the germline J gene fills it in. The V gene is TRBV17, the J gene TRBJ2-7; 8 bases are a match to TRBD2. The CDR3 has 14 amino acids. CDR1 is MNHDT, CDR2 YYDKIL, per germline. Germline trimming cut 3 bases from V and 4 bases from J; bases unmatched to any gene: 5. The CDR3 sequence is CASSSTGGSYEQYF. The CDR3 bases that were read are TGTGCTAGCAGTAGCACTGGGGGTAGTTATGAACAGTAC.

A note on this clone: Any gene name here is a mouse gene name. Read sequence stops 1 residue before the CDR3 end, and the germline J gene provides the missing end. The chain uses TRBV16 and TRBJ2-5, with 8 bases matching TRBD2. The V gene end was trimmed by 3 bases and the J gene end by 2 bases; junction bases not matched to a gene: 1. Germline CDR1 is SGHSA and CDR2 is FRNQAP. The CDR3 sequence is 14 residues long. The sequenced CDR3 bases are TGTGCAAGCAGCTTTGGACTGGGCCAAGACACCCAGTAC. Protein sequence: CASSFGLGQDTQY. The full-length CDR3 reads as CASSFGLGQDTQYF.

About this clone itself: Mouse gene names apply. The DNA ends 1 residue before the CDR3 does, and the rest of the CDR3 is filled in from the germline J gene. The chain recombines TRBV31 with TRBJ1-4; TRBD1 agrees at 10 bases. Germline assignment: CDR1 GKSSPN and CDR2 SITVG. The V segment lost 3 bases and the J segment 1 base; nucleotides outside the gene matches: 2. The length of the CDR3 is 15 residues. The part of the CDR3 DNA that was read is TGTGCCTGGAGGCGGACAGGGGGTTCCAACGAAAGATTATTT. Its translation is CAWRRTGGSNERLF. The full-length CDR3 reads as CAWRRTGGSNERLFF.

To note about this clone: Genes and germline come from the mouse. The read ends 1 residue before the CDR3 terminus; that terminus is restored from the germline J gene. The chain couples TRBV31 to TRBJ1-1; a possible D gene is TRBD1 (5 bases). CDR1 and CDR2 from the germline V gene are GKSSPN and SITVG. Trimming stripped 0 bases from V and 0 bases from J, with 8 bases between. There are 14 residues in the CDR3. CDR3 bases read: TGTGCCTGGAGTCTGCAGGGTGCAAACACAGAAGTCTTC. Amino acid sequence: CAWSLQGANTEVF. The whole CDR3 sequence reads CAWSLQGANTEVFF.

Comment on this clone: The genes and germline here are from mouse. Coverage ceases 1 residue before the CDR3 finishes, and the germline J gene fills in the end. This sequence joins TRBV3 and TRBJ2-1, with no clear D. CDR3 size: 14 residues. Trimming pared 1 base from V and 4 bases from J, leaving 8 bases between. The germline CDR1 and CDR2 sequences are SNHLY and FYNGKV (reference sequence). CDR3 sequence reads: CASSLEAKYAEQFF. The CDR3 bases that were read are TGTGCCAGCAGCTTAGAGGCAAAATATGCTGAGCAGTTC.

Concerning this clone itself: The genes and germline here are from mouse. From the germline J gene comes the end of the CDR3, since the read stops 1 residue before it. The chain couples TRBV15 to TRBJ2-4; D is tentatively TRBD1 or TRBD2 (6 bases each). Germline V lookup: CDR1 SGHND, CDR2 FRSKSL. With 0 bases removed from V and 2 bases from J, the gap between germline ends came to 9 bases. CDR3 length: 15 amino acids. The CDR3 loop reads CASSLAGGHQNTLYF. The covered CDR3 bases are TGTGCCAGCAGTTTAGCCGGGGGCCATCAAAACACCTTGTAC.

A word on this clone: The listed genes are named as in mouse. The CDR3 end lies 1 residue beyond the end of the read and is filled in from the germline J gene. This chain links TRBV3 with TRBJ1-4; TRBD1 aligns across 11 bases. Germline CDR1 SNHLY, CDR2 FYNGKV (reference sequence). V shed 3 bases and J 7 bases; nucleotides not matched to a gene: 1. The CDR3 runs 14 residues. The CDR3 reads CASSFGTGGERLFF. CDR3 DNA (partial): TGTGCCAGCAGCTTCGGGACAGGGGGCGAAAGATTATTT.

As to this clone: Gene names and germline refer to mouse. The observed sequence ends 1 residue before the CDR3 terminus, with the missing tail filled in from the germline J gene. The same CDR3 can be traced to other DNA sequences in this sample. This sequence joins TRBV16 and TRBJ2-3, with unresolved D. CDR1 and CDR2 from the germline V gene are SGHSA and FRNQAP. V shed 1 base and J shed 0 bases, with 8 bases lying between them. This CDR3 spans 15 amino acids. CDR3 region: CASSLGGTSAETLYF. Partial CDR3 DNA: TGTGCAAGCAGCTTAGGGGGAACTAGTGCAGAAACGCTGTAT. Full variable domain (rest looked up from reference TRBV16 and TRBJ2-3): NAGVIQTPRHKVTGKGQEATLWCEPISGHSAVFWYRQTIVQGLEFLTYFRNQAPIDDSGMPKERFSAQMPNQSHSTLKIQSTQPQDSAVYLCASSLGGTSAETLYFGSGTRLTVL.

A note on this clone: Here the gene names and germline are mouse. The CDR3 end is not reached by the read, which stops 1 residue before it; the germline J gene fills it in. The chain has TRBV13-2 and TRBJ2-2; 11 bases fit TRBD2. The CDR3 length is 16 residues. V trimming: 4 bases; J trimming: 5 bases; junction bases outside the gene matches: 7. Germline V CDR1 and CDR2: NNHNN, SYGAGS (reference sequence). The sequenced CDR3 bases are TGTGCCAGCGGTCCCGACTGGGGGGGAAGAACCGGGCAGCTCTAC. As protein: CASGPDWGGRTGQLY. The CDR3 in full is CASGPDWGGRTGQLYF.

To note about this clone: Gene and germline names: mouse. The read comes to an end 1 residue before the CDR3 does, leaving the germline J gene to fill in the end. This sequence joins TRBV13-1 and TRBJ1-1, with TRBD1 as a possible D gene (5 bases). CDR3 length: 14 amino acids. Germline assignment: CDR1 NSHNY and CDR2 SYGAGN. V dropped 0 bases and J dropped 3 bases, with 9 bases sitting between them. The CDR3 DNA, read in part, is TGTGCCAGCAGTGATGCTGGGGGGGACACAGAAGTCTTC. This codes for CASSDAGGDTEVF. The whole CDR3 is CASSDAGGDTEVFF.

About this clone itself: Germline and genes here are mouse. Partial CDR3 DNA: TGTGCCAGCAGTCGACTGGGGGGCCCCACCGGGCAGCTCTAC. This translates into CASSRLGGPTGQLY. The entire CDR3 protein is CASSRLGGPTGQLYF. V is TRBV19 and J is TRBJ2-2; TRBD2 matches 10 bases. The sequence runs out 1 residue before the end of the CDR3; the remainder is reconstructed from the germline J gene. CDR1 is FNHDT, CDR2 SITEND, per germline (reference sequence). The CDR3 has 15 residues. V trimming: 4 bases; J trimming: 4 bases; junction bases outside the gene matches: 4.

Comment on this clone: Gene labels here are mouse ones. The DNA ends 1 residue before the CDR3 does, and the rest of the CDR3 is filled in from the germline J gene. The V and J genes are TRBV23 and TRBJ1-6. TRBJ1-6 belongs to the ORF category, with a function that is uncertain. Germline assignment: CDR1 KGHTA and CDR2 FQNQQP. The CDR3 loop spans 13 amino acids. The covered CDR3 bases are TGCTCCAGCAGCCCTCGCGGGAGATCGCCCCTCTAC. It yields the protein CSSSPRGRSPLY. The entire CDR3 protein is CSSSPRGRSPLYF.

This clone was counted once. Each gene name is a mouse one. Read data end 1 residue before the CDR3 end; the end is taken from the germline J gene. This chain joins TRBV13-2 and TRBJ1-5; D unclear. Germline V gene data show CDR1 as NNHNN and CDR2 as SYGAGS (reference sequence). The CDR3 is made up of 14 amino acids. V was pared by 0 bases and J by 0 bases, with 4 bases between. CDR3 region: CASGDAHNNQAPLF. CDR3 DNA, as far as it was read: TGTGCCAGCGGTGATGCACATAACAACCAGGCTCCGCTT.

About this clone itself: Here the gene names and germline are mouse. From the germline J gene comes the end of the CDR3, since the read stops 1 residue before it. This chain connects TRBV3 to TRBJ2-3, with 12 positions matching TRBD1. The CDR3 is made up of 18 amino acids. The V segment lost 3 bases and the J segment 2 bases; nucleotides outside the gene matches: 9. Germline CDR1 is SNHLY and CDR2 is FYNGKV (reference sequence). Incomplete CDR3 DNA: TGTGCCAGCAGCTTGGGACAGGGGGCGCGTGGATTTGCAGAAACGCTGTAT. Amino acid sequence: CASSLGQGARGFAETLY. The CDR3 reads in full as CASSLGQGARGFAETLYF.

A note on this clone: Gene names denote mouse genes. The read ends 1 residue shy of where the CDR3 ends; the end is completed using the germline J gene. J is TRBJ1-4 and V is TRBV19; 10 positions match TRBD1. In germline, CDR1 is FNHDT, CDR2 SITEND (reference sequence). The CDR3 runs 15 residues. V was pared by 5 bases and J by 4 bases, with 5 bases of the junction left unmatched. CDR3 in amino acids: CASSPGTGDNERLFF. The DNA read from the CDR3 is TGTGCCAGCAGCCCCGGGACAGGGGACAACGAAAGATTATTT.

Comment on this clone: Genes here carry mouse names. The read terminates 1 residue before the CDR3 end, so the remaining end is supplied by the germline J gene. This chain joins TRBV29 and TRBJ1-4, with 7 nucleotides matching TRBD1. From germline, CDR1 is MSHET and CDR2 SYDVDS. The ends lost 5 bases at V and 1 base at J; junction bases unmatched: 1. This CDR3 spans 14 amino acids. The CDR3 bases that were read are TGTGCTAGCAGTGGGACAGCTTCCAACGAAAGATTATTT. This sequence encodes CASSGTASNERLF. The CDR3 as a whole reads CASSGTASNERLFF.

A word on this clone: All gene names here are mouse names. The CDR3 DNA, read in part, is TGTGCCAGCGGTGAGGCAGGGGGGACCTATGAACAGTAC. This sequence encodes CASGEAGGTYEQY. The entire CDR3 protein is CASGEAGGTYEQYF. The chain links TRBV13-2 to TRBJ2-7; tentative D call: TRBD1 (7 bases). The missing CDR3 end, 1 residue past where the read stops, is filled in from the germline J gene. CDR1 is NNHNN and CDR2 is SYGAGS in the germline V gene (reference sequence). This CDR3 spans 14 amino acids. V was shortened by 2 bases and J by 2 bases, with 11 bases between the two germline ends.

To note about this clone: The gene names here belong to mouse. The missing CDR3 end, 1 residue past where the read stops, is filled in from the germline J gene. This sequence joins TRBV5 and TRBJ1-3; D might be TRBD1 (5 bases). The V gene's germline CDR1 is LGHNA and CDR2 YNLKQL (reference sequence). CDR3 length: 15 amino acids. Trimming cost V 0 bases and J 2 bases, with 8 bases left between them. CDR3: CASSQEIGAGNTLYF. Incomplete CDR3 DNA: TGTGCCAGCAGCCAAGAGATAGGGGCTGGAAATACGCTCTAT.